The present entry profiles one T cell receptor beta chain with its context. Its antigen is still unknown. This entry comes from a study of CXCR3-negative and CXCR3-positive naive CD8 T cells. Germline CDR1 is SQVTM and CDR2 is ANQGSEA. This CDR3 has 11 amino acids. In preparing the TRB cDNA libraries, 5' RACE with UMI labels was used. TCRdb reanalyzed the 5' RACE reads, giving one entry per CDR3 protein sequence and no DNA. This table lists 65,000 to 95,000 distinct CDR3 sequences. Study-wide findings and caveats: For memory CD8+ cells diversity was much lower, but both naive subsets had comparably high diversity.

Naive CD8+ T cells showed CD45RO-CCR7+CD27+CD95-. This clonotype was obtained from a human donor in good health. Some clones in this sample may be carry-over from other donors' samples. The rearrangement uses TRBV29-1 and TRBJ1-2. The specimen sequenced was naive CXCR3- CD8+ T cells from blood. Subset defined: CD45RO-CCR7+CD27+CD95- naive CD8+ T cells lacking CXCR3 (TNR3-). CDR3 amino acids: CSVRSDEGYTF.